This T cell receptor beta chain was documented in a study of OX40 agonist ivuxolimab in advanced cancers. The overall study: Averaging about 60 years in age, with a range of about 23 to 80, the cohort was 65% to 90% male.

There are 15 residues in the CDR3. This table comes from immunoSEQ multiplex PCR, and its TCRdb copy is limited to in-frame clones, with some not included. The data hold roughly 48,000 clones, with approximately 87% observed a single time. The chain links TRBV21-1 to TRBJ2-7. TRBV21-1 is a documented pseudogene. This clonotype originated in an adult with an advanced solid tumor such as melanoma, head and neck, liver or kidney cancer. This material consisted of CD4+ or CD8+ T cells sorted from blood, taken in a trial of the OX40 agonist ivuxolimab. CDR3 in amino acids: CASQSGTEFSYEQYF. Written as DNA, the CDR3 is TGTGCCAGCCAAAGCGGGACAGAATTTTCCTACGAGCAGTACTTC.